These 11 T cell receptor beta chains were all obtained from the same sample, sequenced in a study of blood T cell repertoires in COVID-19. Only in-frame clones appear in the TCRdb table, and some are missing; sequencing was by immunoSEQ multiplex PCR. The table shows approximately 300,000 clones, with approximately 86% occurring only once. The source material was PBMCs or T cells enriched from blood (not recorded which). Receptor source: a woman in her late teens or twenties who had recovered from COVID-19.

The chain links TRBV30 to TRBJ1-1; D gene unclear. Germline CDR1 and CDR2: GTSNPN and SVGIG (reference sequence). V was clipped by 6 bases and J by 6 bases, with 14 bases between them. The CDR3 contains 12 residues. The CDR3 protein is CACKRVGSEAFF. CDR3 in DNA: TGTGCCTGTAAGAGGGTAGGGTCTGAAGCTTTCTTT. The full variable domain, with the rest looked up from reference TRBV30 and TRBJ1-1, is SQTIHQWPATLVQPVGSPLSLECTVEGTSNPNLYWYRQAAGRGLQLLFYSVGIGQISSEVPQNLSASRPQDRQFILSSKKLLLSDSGFYLCACKRVGSEAFFGQGTRLTVV.

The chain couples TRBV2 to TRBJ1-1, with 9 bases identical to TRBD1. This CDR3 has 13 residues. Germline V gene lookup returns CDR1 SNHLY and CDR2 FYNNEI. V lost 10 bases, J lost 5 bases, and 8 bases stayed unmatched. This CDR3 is CAIVTGGRTEAFF. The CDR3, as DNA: TGTGCCATCGTTACAGGGGGCAGGACTGAAGCTTTCTTT. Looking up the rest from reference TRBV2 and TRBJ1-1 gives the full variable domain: EPEVTQTPSHQVTQMGQEVILRCVPISNHLYFYWYRQILGQKVEFLVSFYNNEISEKSEIFDDQFSVERPDGSNFTLKIRSTKLEDSAMYFCAIVTGGRTEAFFGQGTRLTVV.

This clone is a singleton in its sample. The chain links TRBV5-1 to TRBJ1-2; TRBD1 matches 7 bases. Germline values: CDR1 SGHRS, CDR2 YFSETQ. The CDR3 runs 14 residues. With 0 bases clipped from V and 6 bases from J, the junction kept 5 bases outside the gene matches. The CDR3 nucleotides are TGCGCCAGCAGCTTGGAAGGAGGGGGCGATGGCTACACCTTC. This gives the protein CASSLEGGGDGYTF.

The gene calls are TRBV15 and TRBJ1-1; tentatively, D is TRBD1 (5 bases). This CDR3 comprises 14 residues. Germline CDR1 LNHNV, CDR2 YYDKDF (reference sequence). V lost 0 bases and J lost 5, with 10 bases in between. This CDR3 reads CATSRDAGPTEAFF. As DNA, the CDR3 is TGTGCCACCAGCAGAGACGCGGGGCCTACTGAAGCTTTCTTT.

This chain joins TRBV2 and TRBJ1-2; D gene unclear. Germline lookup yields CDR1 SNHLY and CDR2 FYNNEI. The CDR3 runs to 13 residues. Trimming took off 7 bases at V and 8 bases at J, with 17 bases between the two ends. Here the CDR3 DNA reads TGTGCCAGCATCTTGCCCGGGCCGGGAGGCTACACCTTC. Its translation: CASILPGPGGYTF.

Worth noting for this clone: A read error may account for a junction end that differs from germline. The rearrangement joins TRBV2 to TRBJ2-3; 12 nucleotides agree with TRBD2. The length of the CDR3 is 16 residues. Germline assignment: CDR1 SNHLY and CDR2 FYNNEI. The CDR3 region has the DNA TGTGCCAACAGTCTACTAGCGGGGGGTGACGCAGATACGCAGTATTTT. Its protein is CANSLLAGGDADTQYF. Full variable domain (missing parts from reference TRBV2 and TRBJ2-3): EPEVTQTPSHQVTQMGQEVILRCVPISNHLYFYWYRQILGQKVEFLVSFYNNEISEKSEIFDDQFSVERPDGSNFTLKIRSTKLEDSAMYFCANSLLAGGDADTQYFGPGTRLTVL.

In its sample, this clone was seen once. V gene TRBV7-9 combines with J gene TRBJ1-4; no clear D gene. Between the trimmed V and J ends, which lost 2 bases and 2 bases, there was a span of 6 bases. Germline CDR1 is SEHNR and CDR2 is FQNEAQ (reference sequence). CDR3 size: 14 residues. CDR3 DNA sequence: TGTGCCAGCAGCTTAATGGCCACTAATGAAAAACTGTTTTTT. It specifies CASSLMATNEKLFF.

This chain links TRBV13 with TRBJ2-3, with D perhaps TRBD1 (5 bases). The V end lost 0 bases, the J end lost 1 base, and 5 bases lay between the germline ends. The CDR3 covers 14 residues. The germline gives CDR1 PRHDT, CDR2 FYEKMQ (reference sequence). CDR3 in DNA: TGTGCCAGCAGCTTAGGCAGGGGCACAGATACGCAGTATTTT. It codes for CASSLGRGTDTQYF.

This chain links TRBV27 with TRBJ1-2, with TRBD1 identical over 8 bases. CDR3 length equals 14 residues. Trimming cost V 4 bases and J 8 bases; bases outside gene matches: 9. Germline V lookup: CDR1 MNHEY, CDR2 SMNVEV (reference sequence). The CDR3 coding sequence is TGTGCCAGCAGTTCGACAGGGGACGTTTTGGGCTACACCTTC. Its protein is CASSSTGDVLGYTF.

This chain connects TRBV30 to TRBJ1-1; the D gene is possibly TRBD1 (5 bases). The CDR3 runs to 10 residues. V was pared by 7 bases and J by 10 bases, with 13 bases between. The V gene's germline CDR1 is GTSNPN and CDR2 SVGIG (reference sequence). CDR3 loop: CALVQGIAFF. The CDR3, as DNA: TGTGCCTTAGTCCAGGGTATAGCTTTCTTT.

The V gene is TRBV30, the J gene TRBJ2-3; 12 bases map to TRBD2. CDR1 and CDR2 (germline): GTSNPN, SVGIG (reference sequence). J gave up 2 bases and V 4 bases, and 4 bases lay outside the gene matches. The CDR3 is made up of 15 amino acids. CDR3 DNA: TGTGCCTGGACGACTAGCGGGGGCCTCACAGATACGCAGTATTTT. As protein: CAWTTSGGLTDTQYF.